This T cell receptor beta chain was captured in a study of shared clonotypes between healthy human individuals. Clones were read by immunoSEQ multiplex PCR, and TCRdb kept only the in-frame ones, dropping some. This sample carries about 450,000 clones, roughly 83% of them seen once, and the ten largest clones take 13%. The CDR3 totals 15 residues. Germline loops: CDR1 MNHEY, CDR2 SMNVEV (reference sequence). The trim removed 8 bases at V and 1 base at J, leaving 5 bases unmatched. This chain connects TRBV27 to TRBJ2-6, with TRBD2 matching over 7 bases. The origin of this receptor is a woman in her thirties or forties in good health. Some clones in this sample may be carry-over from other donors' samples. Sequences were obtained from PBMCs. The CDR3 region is CASAGVGSGANVLTF. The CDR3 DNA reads TGTGCCAGCGCGGGAGTGGGGTCTGGGGCCAACGTCCTGACTTTC.